Presented here are 30 T cell receptor beta chains from one specimen sequenced in a study of T cells after posttransplantation cyclophosphamide. Produced via immunoSEQ multiplex PCR; TCRdb's table is partial and in-frame only. This sample carries about 39,000 clones and no singletons, and 4.5% goes to the top ten. The specimen was PBMCs. The receptors were sampled from a woman in her forties or fifties in good health and a related stem cell transplant donor.

This clone has ten or more counts. The rearrangement joins TRBV9 to TRBJ2-2; D is undetermined. The V end lost 0 bases, the J end lost 0 bases, and 9 bases lay between the germline ends. Per the germline V gene, CDR1 is SGDLS and CDR2 is YYNGEE. This CDR3 is built from 16 residues. CDR3 in DNA: TGTGCCAGCAGCGTAGCGGGTCGGGCGAACACCGGGGAGCTGTTTTTT. It translates to CASSVAGRANTGELFF.

There are many counts of this clone. This chain connects TRBV14 to TRBJ1-3; D uncertain. V lost 1 base to trimming and J lost 0 bases, with 13 bases between them. There are 17 residues in the CDR3. Germline V gives CDR1 SGHDN, CDR2 FVKESK. CDR3 region: CASSQAVFGLSGNTIYF. The CDR3 DNA reads as TGTGCCAGCAGCCAAGCTGTGTTCGGACTCTCTGGAAACACCATATATTTT.

This clone was seen at least ten times. This chain joins TRBV28 and TRBJ1-4, with TRBD1 identical over 8 bases. This CDR3 region has 16 residues. After removal of 4 bases from V and 2 bases from J, the junction contained 6 bases not matched to a gene. The germline CDR1 and CDR2 sequences are MDHEN and SYDVKM. CDR3 DNA: TGTGCCAGCAGTTCTTTTCAGGGGGCGACTAATGAAAAACTGTTTTTT. It specifies CASSSFQGATNEKLFF.

This clone was observed a handful of times. This chain joins TRBV23-1 and TRBJ1-3, with 7 bases identical to TRBD1. TRBV23-1 is noted as an ORF with a role that remains uncertain. The CDR3 is made up of 17 amino acids. V lost 11 bases, J lost 0 bases, and 16 bases stayed unmatched. Here the CDR3 reads CAPQDRDRVFSGNTIYF. The CDR3 DNA reads TGCGCCCCCCAAGACCGGGACAGAGTTTTCTCTGGAAACACCATATATTTT.

This clone was detected many times. The chain combines TRBV5-6 with TRBJ1-3; D gene ambiguous. Deletions cut 1 base from V and 0 bases from J, with 8 bases between. Per the germline V gene, CDR1 is SGHDT and CDR2 is YYEEEE. This CDR3 is 15 amino acids long. The CDR3 DNA is TGTGCCAGCAGCTTGAGCCGACTCTCTGGAAACACCATATATTTT. This sequence encodes CASSLSRLSGNTIYF.

This clone has a handful of counts. This chain uses TRBV11-3 with TRBJ1-2, with D possibly matching TRBD1 (6 bases). Germline CDR1 is SGHNT and CDR2 is YENEEA. The CDR3 has 15 amino acids. Trimming cost V 5 bases and J 4 bases, with 17 bases left between them. Written as DNA, the CDR3 is TGTGCCAGCAGCGAGACCCGGGACAAATCCTATGGCTACACCTTC. It specifies CASSETRDKSYGYTF.

This clone appeared a few times. This chain uses TRBV30 with TRBJ2-7; 7 bases match TRBD1. V was clipped by 0 bases and J by 5 bases; unmatched bases: 7. CDR3 length: 14 amino acids. Germline assignment: CDR1 GTSNPN and CDR2 SVGIG (reference sequence). CDR3 nucleotide sequence: TGTGCCTGGAGTGTACTACAGGGGTTCAACGAGCAGTACTTC. It encodes CAWSVLQGFNEQYF.

The chain recombines TRBV5-1 with TRBJ2-7, with TRBD1 matching over 10 bases. The CDR3 totals 16 residues. Germline V lookup: CDR1 SGHRS, CDR2 YFSETQ. Trimming took 0 bases from V and 6 from J; bases not matched to a gene: 9. The CDR3 region has the DNA TGCGCCAGCAGCTTGGGACAGGGGGCGATAAGACTCGAGCAGTACTTC. Its protein is CASSLGQGAIRLEQYF.

This clone was detected ten times or more. The chain links TRBV7-9 to TRBJ1-6; 7 bases agree with TRBD1. V shed 7 bases, J shed 4 bases, and the junction held 7 bases outside the gene matches. This CDR3 spans 15 amino acids. From germline, CDR1 is SEHNR and CDR2 FQNEAQ (reference sequence). CDR3 DNA: TGTGCCAGCACCTCGGGACAGCTGTATAATTCACCCCTCCACTTT. This encodes CASTSGQLYNSPLHF.

This clone was seen at least ten times. The chain is built from TRBV7-3 and TRBJ2-1; TRBD2 might be the D (5 bases). Trimming left V 5 bases short and J 9 bases short, with 14 bases between. Per germline, CDR1 SGHTA and CDR2 FQGTGA. This CDR3 region has 13 residues. The CDR3 spells CASSPGTRGEQFF. DNA for the CDR3: TGTGCCAGCAGCCCGGGAACTAGAGGTGAGCAGTTCTTC.

This clone was counted between two and nine times. The J gene is TRBJ2-3, the V gene TRBV14; 13 bases fit TRBD2. Germline CDR1 SGHDN, CDR2 FVKESK. The CDR3 loop spans 15 amino acids. Trimming removed 4 bases from V and 7 bases from J; junction bases left unmatched: 5. The CDR3 is CASSPLAGGPYTQYF. CDR3 coding DNA: TGTGCCAGCAGCCCACTAGCGGGGGGGCCTTATACGCAGTATTTT.

This clone was seen ten or more times. J is TRBJ1-4 and V is TRBV19, with 7 bases lining up with TRBD1. The germline V gene has CDR1 LNHDA and CDR2 SQIVND (reference sequence). V dropped 4 bases and J dropped 3; count of bases not matched to a gene: 5. This CDR3 has 15 amino acids. CDR3 in amino acids: CASSTTDRANEKLFF. The CDR3 DNA follows: TGTGCCAGTAGTACCACTGACAGGGCTAATGAAAAACTGTTTTTT.

This clone was found a few times. The chain couples TRBV5-4 to TRBJ2-5; TRBD1 agrees at 8 bases. The end of the DNA aligns better with TRBJ2-7, so the J call may be wrong. Germline V gives CDR1 SGHNT, CDR2 YYREEE (reference sequence). This CDR3 spans 14 amino acids. CDR3 sequence (DNA): TGTGCCAGCAGCCGGGGACAGGCCCCCTACGAGCAGTACTTC. Its protein product is CASSRGQAPYEQYF.

The table lists this clone with many counts. CDR3 loop: CASSFPDRALNEKLFF. Here the CDR3 DNA reads TGCGCCAGCAGTTTCCCCGACAGGGCCCTTAATGAAAAACTGTTTTTT. The chain is built from TRBV4-1 and TRBJ1-4, with 7 bases matching TRBD1. The CDR3 runs 16 residues. CDR1 is MGHRA, CDR2 YSYEKL, per germline. V was pared by 6 bases and J by 4 bases, with 11 bases of the junction left unmatched.

This clone was detected many times. The chain combines TRBV9 with TRBJ1-6, with TRBD1 identical over 8 bases. CDR3 length: 16 amino acids. V lost 6 bases, J lost 3 bases, and 8 bases stayed unmatched. Germline values: CDR1 SGDLS, CDR2 YYNGEE. CDR3 protein: CASNSDRGFYNSPLHF. The CDR3 DNA is TGTGCCAGCAACTCCGACAGGGGTTTCTATAATTCACCCCTCCACTTT.

The chain is built from TRBV2 and TRBJ2-3, with D possibly TRBD1 on 5 matching bases. V dropped 8 bases and J dropped 2 bases, with 14 bases sitting between them. The CDR3 extends over 14 amino acids. Germline CDR1 and CDR2: SNHLY and FYNNEI. The CDR3 DNA sequence: TGTGCCAGCGCACACAGGACCTACACAGATACGCAGTATTTT. Amino acid sequence: CASAHRTYTDTQYF.

This clone has more than one count but fewer than ten. V gene TRBV27 combines with J gene TRBJ1-2; the match to TRBD1 covers 7 bases. The CDR3 is made up of 16 amino acids. With V trimmed by 3 bases and J by 6 bases, 13 bases remained unmatched. CDR1 MNHEY and CDR2 SMNVEV come from the germline V gene (reference sequence). The CDR3 bases are TGTGCCAGCAGTTTGCATACAGGGGCCTCGCCTAATGGCTACACCTTC. This encodes CASSLHTGASPNGYTF.

This clone was detected only a few times. The chain is built from TRBV6-5 and TRBJ2-1; TRBD1 is a possible D gene (5 bases). Trimming cost V 6 bases and J 9 bases, with 18 bases left between them. Per the germline V gene, CDR1 is MNHEY and CDR2 is SVGAGI. CDR3 length: 14 amino acids. CDR3 nucleotide sequence: TGTGCCAGCAGCCGTGCCCCTGACAGAGCTGAGCAGTTCTTC. Translating gives CASSRAPDRAEQFF.

This clone appeared many times. V gene TRBV27 combines with J gene TRBJ1-5; 11 positions agree with TRBD1. Per the germline V gene, CDR1 is MNHEY and CDR2 is SMNVEV (reference sequence). This CDR3 has 15 amino acids. The V segment lost 4 bases and the J segment 4 bases; nucleotides outside the gene matches: 3. In DNA, the CDR3 is TGTGCCAGCAGTTCCGGGACAGGGGGAAATCAGCCCCAGCATTTT. This encodes CASSSGTGGNQPQHF.

CDR3 region: CASSQDRTSESTDTQYF. CDR3 in DNA: TGCGCCAGCAGCCAAGATCGGACTAGCGAAAGCACAGATACGCAGTATTTT. The chain recombines TRBV4-3 with TRBJ2-3, with TRBD2 identical over 9 bases. V lost 0 bases to trimming and J lost 0 bases; unmatched junction nucleotides: 4. The length of the CDR3 is 17 residues. Germline CDR1 and CDR2: LGHNA and YSLEER.

This clone was detected many times. The genes are TRBV30 and TRBJ2-2; 8 nucleotides line up with TRBD2. This CDR3 is 15 amino acids long. CDR1 and CDR2 (germline): GTSNPN, SVGIG (reference sequence). J lost 7 bases, V lost 0 bases, and 7 bases had no gene match. The CDR3 DNA sequence: TGTGCCTGGAGTGTACTCGGGGGGGTTAACGGGGAGCTGTTTTTT. This encodes CAWSVLGGVNGELFF.

This clone was seen ten or more times. J is TRBJ2-5 and V is TRBV12-5; the D gene is possibly TRBD1 (6 bases). Germline V lookup: CDR1 LGHNT, CDR2 FRNRAP. This CDR3 spans 13 amino acids. The V and J ends lost 3 bases and 5 bases respectively, with 10 bases between them. Here the CDR3 reads CASGFQGTETQYF. The DNA of the CDR3 is TGTGCTAGTGGTTTCCAGGGGACGGAGACCCAGTACTTC. Based on the CDR3 plus reference TRBV12-5 and TRBJ2-5, the full variable domain is DARVTQTPRHKVTEMGQEVTMRCQPILGHNTVFWYRQTMMQGLELLAYFRNRAPLDDSGMPKDRFSAEMPDATLATLKIQPSEPRDSAVYFCASGFQGTETQYFGPGTRLLVL.

This clone was picked up many times. The CDR3 region has the DNA TGCGCCAGCAGCTTGGAACAGGGGGGTGTCGCTGAAGCTTTCTTT. This codes for CASSLEQGGVAEAFF. J is TRBJ1-1 and V is TRBV5-1; 8 nucleotides align to TRBD1. The CDR3 runs 15 residues. The V segment lost 0 bases and the J segment 6 bases; nucleotides outside the gene matches: 7. Germline V gene data show CDR1 as SGHRS and CDR2 as YFSETQ.

This clone appeared many times. The gene calls are TRBV5-1 and TRBJ1-1; D call uncertain. This CDR3 contains 15 residues. CDR1 SGHRS and CDR2 YFSETQ come from the germline V gene. Trimming pared 3 bases from V and 4 bases from J, leaving 16 bases between. CDR3 residues: CASSSLRVEGTEAFF. Here the CDR3 DNA reads TGCGCCAGCAGCTCACTTCGGGTGGAAGGCACTGAAGCTTTCTTT.

There are many counts of this clone. V usage is TRBV10-3 and J usage is TRBJ2-1, with TRBD1 identical over 7 bases. Germline CDR1 is ENHRY and CDR2 is SYGVKD. CDR3 length equals 13 residues. The V gene end was trimmed by 6 bases and the J gene end by 7 bases; junction bases not matched to a gene: 6. In DNA, the CDR3 is TGTGCCATCAGCTTGACAGGGCAGAATGAGCAGTTCTTC. Protein product: CAISLTGQNEQFF.

V usage is TRBV27 and J usage is TRBJ2-3; no reliable D call. Germline CDR1 is MNHEY and CDR2 is SMNVEV (reference sequence). V lost 8 bases and J 5 bases, leaving 20 bases between the germline ends. The CDR3 runs to 15 residues. The CDR3 DNA follows: TGTGCCAGCGGGTTTGCGTGGGCCAAGGAAGATACGCAGTATTTT. It translates to CASGFAWAKEDTQYF.

At least ten counts were recorded for this clone. The genes are TRBV5-4 and TRBJ2-2, with 9 positions matching TRBD1. Germline CDR1 reads SGHNT; CDR2 reads YYREEE (reference sequence). Trimming removed 9 bases from V and 5 bases from J; junction bases left unmatched: 8. The length of the CDR3 is 14 residues. The CDR3 DNA sequence: TGTGCCACCCACCGAGGGACAGGGACCGGGGAGCTGTTTTTT. This gives the protein CATHRGTGTGELFF.

This clone was observed at least ten times. The rearrangement joins TRBV6-1 to TRBJ1-1; perhaps TRBD1 as D (6 bases). Germline CDR1 is MNHNS and CDR2 is SASEGT. V was pared by 6 bases and J by 4 bases, with 12 bases between. The CDR3 covers 13 residues. The CDR3 DNA sequence: TGTGCCAGCAGCTGGGGGGGGGCCACTGAAGCTTTCTTT. Protein product: CASSWGGATEAFF.

This clone came up many times. This chain uses TRBV6-5 with TRBJ1-2, with a tentative D call TRBD1 (6 bases). Trimming pared 4 bases from V and 0 bases from J, leaving 12 bases between. This CDR3 comprises 15 residues. Per germline, CDR1 MNHEY and CDR2 SVGAGI. The CDR3 reads CASSSWGQANYGYTF. The DNA of the CDR3 is TGTGCCAGCAGTTCCTGGGGGCAAGCTAACTATGGCTACACCTTC.

This clone was recorded a few times. The J gene is TRBJ2-1, the V gene TRBV7-9, with 8 bases identical to TRBD1. There are 14 residues in the CDR3. V was clipped by 3 bases and J by 10 bases; unmatched bases: 8. CDR1 SEHNR and CDR2 FQNEAQ come from the germline V gene (reference sequence). The CDR3 protein is CASSFLGQGGEQFF. DNA for the CDR3: TGTGCCAGCAGCTTCCTAGGACAGGGCGGCGAGCAGTTCTTC.